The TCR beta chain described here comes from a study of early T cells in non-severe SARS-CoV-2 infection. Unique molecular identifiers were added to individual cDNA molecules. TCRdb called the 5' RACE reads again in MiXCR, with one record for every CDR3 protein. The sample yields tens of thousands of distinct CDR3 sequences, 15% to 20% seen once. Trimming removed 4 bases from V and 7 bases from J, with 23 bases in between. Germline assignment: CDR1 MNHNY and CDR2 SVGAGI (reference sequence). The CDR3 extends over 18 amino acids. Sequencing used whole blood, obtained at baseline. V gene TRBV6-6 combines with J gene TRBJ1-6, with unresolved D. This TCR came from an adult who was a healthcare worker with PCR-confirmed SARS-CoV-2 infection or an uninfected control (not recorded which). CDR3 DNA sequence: TGTGCCAGCAGTTTGGCAATGATGACCGGCAGCCTGAATTCACCCCTCCACTTT. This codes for CASSLAMMTGSLNSPLHF.